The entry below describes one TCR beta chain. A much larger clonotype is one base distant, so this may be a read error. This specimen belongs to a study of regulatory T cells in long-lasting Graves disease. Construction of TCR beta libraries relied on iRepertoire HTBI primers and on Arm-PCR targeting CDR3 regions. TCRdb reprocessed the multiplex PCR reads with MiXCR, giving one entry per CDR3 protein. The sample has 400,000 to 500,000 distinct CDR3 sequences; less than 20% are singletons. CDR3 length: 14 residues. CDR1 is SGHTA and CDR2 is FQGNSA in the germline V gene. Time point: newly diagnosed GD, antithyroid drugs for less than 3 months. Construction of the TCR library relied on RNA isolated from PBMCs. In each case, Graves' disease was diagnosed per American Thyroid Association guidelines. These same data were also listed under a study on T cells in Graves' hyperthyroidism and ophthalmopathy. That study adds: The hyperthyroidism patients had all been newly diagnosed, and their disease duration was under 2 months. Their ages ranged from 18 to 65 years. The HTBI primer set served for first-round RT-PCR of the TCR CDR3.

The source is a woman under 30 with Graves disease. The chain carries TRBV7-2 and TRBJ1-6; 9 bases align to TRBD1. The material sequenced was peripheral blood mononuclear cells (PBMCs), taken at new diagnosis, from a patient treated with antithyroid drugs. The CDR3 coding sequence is TGTGCCAGCAGCCGGACAGGGGATAATTCACCCCCCCACTTT. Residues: CASSRTGDNSPPHF.